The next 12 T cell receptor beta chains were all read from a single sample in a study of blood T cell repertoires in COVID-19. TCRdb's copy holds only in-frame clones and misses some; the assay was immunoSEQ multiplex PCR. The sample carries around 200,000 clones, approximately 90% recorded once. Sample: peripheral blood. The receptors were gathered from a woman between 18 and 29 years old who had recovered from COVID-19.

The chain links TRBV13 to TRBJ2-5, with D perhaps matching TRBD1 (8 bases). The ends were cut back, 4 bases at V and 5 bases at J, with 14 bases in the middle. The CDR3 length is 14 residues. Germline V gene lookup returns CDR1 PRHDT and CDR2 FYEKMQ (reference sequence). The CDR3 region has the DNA TGTGCCAGCAGCTCACAACAGGGGGGGGAGACCCAGTACTTC. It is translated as CASSSQQGGETQYF.

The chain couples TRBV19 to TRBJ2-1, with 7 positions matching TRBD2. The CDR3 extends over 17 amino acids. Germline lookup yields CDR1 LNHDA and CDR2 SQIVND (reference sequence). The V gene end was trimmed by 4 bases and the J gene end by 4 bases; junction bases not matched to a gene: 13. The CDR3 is CASSTHPGLPLYNEQFF. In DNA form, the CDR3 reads TGTGCCAGTAGTACGCATCCGGGACTACCGCTATACAATGAGCAGTTCTTC.

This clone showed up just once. For the CDR3, the DNA is TGCGCCAGCAGGCCCGGGACAGGGGGCGGCGAGCAGTACTTC. Residues: CASRPGTGGGEQYF. The chain uses TRBV5-1 and TRBJ2-7; 12 nucleotides align to TRBD1. V lost 5 bases, J lost 6 bases, and 6 bases stayed unmatched. Germline CDR1 and CDR2: SGHRS and YFSETQ. The CDR3 covers 14 residues.

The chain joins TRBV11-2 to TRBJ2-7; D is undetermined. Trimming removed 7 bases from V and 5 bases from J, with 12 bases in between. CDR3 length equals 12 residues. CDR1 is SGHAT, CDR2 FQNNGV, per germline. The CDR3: CASTSSENEQYF. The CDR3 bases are TGTGCCAGCACCTCATCGGAGAACGAGCAGTACTTC.

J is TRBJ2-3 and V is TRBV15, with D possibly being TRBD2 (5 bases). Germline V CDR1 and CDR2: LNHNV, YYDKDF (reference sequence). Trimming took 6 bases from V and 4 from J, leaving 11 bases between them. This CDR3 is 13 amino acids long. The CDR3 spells CATRGSEADTQYF. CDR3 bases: TGTGCCACCAGGGGGAGCGAGGCAGATACGCAGTATTTT. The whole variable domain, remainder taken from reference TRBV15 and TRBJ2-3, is DAMVIQNPRYQVTQFGKPVTLSCSQTLNHNVMYWYQQKSSQAPKLLFHYYDKDFNNEADTPDNFQSRRPNTSFCFLDIRSPGLGDTAMYLCATRGSEADTQYFGPGTRLTVL.

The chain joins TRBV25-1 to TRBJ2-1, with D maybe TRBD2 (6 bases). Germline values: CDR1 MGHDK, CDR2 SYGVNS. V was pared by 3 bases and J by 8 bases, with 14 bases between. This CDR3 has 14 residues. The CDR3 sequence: CASSDRGTPDEQFF. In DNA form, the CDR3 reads TGTGCCAGCAGTGATCGGGGGACGCCGGATGAGCAGTTCTTC.

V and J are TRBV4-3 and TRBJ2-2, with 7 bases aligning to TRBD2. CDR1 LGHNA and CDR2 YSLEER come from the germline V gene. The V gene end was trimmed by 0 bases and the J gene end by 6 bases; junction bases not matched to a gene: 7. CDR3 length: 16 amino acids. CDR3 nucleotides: TGCGCCAGCAGCCAAGAGGGGGAGGGAGATCCCGGGGAGCTGTTTTTT. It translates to CASSQEGEGDPGELFF.

The CDR3, as DNA: TGCAGCCACCTGATCGGCGGGGAGCTGTTTTTT. Its protein product is CSHLIGGELFF. The chain employs TRBV29-1 and TRBJ2-2; D uncertain. CDR3 size: 11 residues. The germline V and J ends were trimmed by 8 bases and 7 bases, with 11 bases remaining between them. Germline V gene lookup returns CDR1 SQVTM and CDR2 ANQGSEA.

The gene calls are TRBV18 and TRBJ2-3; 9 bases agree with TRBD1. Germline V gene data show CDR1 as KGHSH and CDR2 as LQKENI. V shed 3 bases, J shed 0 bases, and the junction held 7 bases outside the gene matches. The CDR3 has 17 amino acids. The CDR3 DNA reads TGTGCCAGCTCACCCCGGGACAGGGAATCTAGCACAGATACGCAGTATTTT. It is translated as CASSPRDRESSTDTQYF.

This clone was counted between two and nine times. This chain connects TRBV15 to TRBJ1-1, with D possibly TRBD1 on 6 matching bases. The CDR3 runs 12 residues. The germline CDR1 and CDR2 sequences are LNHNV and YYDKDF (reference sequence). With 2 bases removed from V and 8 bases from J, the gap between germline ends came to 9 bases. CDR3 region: CATSRKQGEAFF. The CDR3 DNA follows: TGTGCCACCAGCAGAAAACAGGGAGAAGCTTTCTTT.

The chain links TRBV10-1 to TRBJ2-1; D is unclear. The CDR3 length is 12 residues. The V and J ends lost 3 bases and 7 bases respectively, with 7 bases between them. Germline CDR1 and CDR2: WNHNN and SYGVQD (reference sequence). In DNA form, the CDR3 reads TGCGCCAGCAGTGATCGGTGGAATGAGCAGTTCTTC. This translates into CASSDRWNEQFF.

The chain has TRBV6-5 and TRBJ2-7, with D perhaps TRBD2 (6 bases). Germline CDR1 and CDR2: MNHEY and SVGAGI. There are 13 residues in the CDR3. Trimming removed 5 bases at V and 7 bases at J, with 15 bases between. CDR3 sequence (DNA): TGTGCCAGCAGTCAGCCGGGACTCAGGGAGCAGTACTTC. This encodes CASSQPGLREQYF.